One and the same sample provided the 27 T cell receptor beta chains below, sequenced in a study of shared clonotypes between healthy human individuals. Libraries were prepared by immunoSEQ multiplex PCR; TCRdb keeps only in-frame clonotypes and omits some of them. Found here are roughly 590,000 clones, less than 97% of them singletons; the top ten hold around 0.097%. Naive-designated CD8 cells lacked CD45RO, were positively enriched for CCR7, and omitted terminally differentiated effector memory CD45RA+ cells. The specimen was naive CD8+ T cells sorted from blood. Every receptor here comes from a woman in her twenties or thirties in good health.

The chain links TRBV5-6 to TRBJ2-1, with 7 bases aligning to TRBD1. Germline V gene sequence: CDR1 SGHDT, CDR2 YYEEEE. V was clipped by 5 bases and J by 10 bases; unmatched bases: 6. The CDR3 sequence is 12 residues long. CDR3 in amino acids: CASRETGAEQFF. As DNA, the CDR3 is TGTGCCAGCAGGGAAACAGGGGCGGAGCAGTTCTTC.

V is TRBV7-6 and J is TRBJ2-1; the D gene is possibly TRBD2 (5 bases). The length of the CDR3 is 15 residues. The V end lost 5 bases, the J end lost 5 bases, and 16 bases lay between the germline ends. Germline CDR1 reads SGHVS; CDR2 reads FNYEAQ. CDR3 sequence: CASSASPSGHNEQFF. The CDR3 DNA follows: TGTGCCAGCAGCGCTAGCCCGAGCGGACACAATGAGCAGTTCTTC.

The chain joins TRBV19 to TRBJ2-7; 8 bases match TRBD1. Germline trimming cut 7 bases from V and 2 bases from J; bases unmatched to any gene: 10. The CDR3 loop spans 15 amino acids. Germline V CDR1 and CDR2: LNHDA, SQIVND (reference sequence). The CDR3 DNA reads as TGTGCCAGTACCTCCCGGACAGGGCACCCCTACGAGCAGTACTTC. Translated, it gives CASTSRTGHPYEQYF. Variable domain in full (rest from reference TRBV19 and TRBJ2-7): DGGITQSPKYLFRKEGQNVTLSCEQNLNHDAMYWYRQDPGQGLRLIYYSQIVNDFQKGDIAEGYSVSREKKESFPLTVTSAQKNPTAFYLCASTSRTGHPYEQYFGPGTRLTVT.

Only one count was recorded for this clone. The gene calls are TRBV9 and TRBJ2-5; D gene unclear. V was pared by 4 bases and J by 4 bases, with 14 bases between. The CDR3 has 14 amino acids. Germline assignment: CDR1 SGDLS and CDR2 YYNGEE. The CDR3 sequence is CASSPRLARETQYF. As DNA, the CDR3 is TGTGCCAGCAGCCCCCGGCTCGCAAGAGAGACCCAGTACTTC.

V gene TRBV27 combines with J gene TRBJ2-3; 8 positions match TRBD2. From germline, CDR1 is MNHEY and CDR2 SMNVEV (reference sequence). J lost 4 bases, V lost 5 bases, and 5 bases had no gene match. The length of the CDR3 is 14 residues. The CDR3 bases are TGTGCCAGCAGTCCGGGACTAGTGGCAGATACGCAGTATTTT. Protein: CASSPGLVADTQYF.

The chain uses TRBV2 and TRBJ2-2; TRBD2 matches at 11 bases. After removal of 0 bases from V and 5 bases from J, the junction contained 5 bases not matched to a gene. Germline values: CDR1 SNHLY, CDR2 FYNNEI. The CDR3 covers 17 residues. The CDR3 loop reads CASSEARLAGLTGELFF. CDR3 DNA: TGTGCCAGCAGTGAAGCACGACTAGCGGGACTGACCGGGGAGCTGTTTTTT.

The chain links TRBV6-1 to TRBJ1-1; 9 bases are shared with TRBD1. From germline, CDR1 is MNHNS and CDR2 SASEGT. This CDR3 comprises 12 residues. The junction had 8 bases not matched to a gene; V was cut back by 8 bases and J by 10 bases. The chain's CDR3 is CASVDRGDTAFF. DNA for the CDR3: TGTGCCAGCGTGGACAGGGGCGACACAGCTTTCTTT.

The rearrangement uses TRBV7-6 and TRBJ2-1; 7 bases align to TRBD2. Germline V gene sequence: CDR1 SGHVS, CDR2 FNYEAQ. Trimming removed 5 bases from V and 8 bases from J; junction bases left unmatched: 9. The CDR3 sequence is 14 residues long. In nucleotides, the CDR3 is TGTGCCAGCAGCGCCCTAGCGGCGGCTGATGAGCAGTTCTTC. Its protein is CASSALAAADEQFF.

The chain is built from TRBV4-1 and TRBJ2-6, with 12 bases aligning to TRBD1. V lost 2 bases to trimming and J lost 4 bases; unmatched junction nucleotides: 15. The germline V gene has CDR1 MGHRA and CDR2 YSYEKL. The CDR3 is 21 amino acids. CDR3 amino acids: CASSQRPVPGQGAVGANVLTF. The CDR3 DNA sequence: TGCGCCAGCAGCCAAAGACCAGTCCCGGGACAGGGGGCGGTAGGGGCCAACGTCCTGACTTTC.

The CDR3 here is CASSEAWEAFF. Written as DNA, the CDR3 is TGTGCCAGCAGTGAAGCTTGGGAAGCTTTCTTT. This chain links TRBV6-1 with TRBJ1-1; D call uncertain. The germline V gene has CDR1 MNHNS and CDR2 SASEGT. The germline V and J ends were trimmed by 0 bases and 8 bases, with 4 bases remaining between them. The CDR3 spans 11 residues.

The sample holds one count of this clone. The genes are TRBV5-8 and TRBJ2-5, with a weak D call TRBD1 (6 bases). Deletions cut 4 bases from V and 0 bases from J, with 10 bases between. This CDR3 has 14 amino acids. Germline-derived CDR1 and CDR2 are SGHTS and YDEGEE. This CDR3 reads CASSTDSYQETQYF. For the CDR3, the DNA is TGTGCCAGCAGCACGGACAGTTACCAAGAGACCCAGTACTTC.

The DNA for the CDR3 is TGCGCCAGCAGCTTGGAAGGCAGGGATGGCTACACCTTC. Translation: CASSLEGRDGYTF. This chain uses TRBV5-1 with TRBJ1-2; D perhaps matches TRBD1 (5 bases). Trimming stripped 0 bases from V and 6 bases from J, with 9 bases between. Germline V lookup: CDR1 SGHRS, CDR2 YFSETQ. There are 13 residues in the CDR3.

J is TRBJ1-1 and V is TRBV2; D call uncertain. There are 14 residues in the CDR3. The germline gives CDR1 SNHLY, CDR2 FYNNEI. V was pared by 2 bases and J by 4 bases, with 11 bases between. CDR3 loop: CASSEYTLGTEAFF. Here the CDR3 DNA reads TGTGCCAGCAGTGAATACACTCTTGGCACTGAAGCTTTCTTT.

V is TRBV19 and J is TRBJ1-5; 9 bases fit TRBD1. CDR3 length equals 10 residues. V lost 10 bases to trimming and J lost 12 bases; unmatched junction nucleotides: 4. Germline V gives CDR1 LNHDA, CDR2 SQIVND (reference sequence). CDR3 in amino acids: CATGQGHQHF. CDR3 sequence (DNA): TGTGCCACCGGACAGGGGCACCAGCATTTT.

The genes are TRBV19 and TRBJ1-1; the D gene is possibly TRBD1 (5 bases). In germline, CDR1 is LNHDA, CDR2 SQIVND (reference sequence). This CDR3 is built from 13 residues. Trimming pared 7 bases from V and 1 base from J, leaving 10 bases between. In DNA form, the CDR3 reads TGTGCCAGTATTACTGGGGGGAACACTGAAGCTTTCTTT. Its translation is CASITGGNTEAFF.

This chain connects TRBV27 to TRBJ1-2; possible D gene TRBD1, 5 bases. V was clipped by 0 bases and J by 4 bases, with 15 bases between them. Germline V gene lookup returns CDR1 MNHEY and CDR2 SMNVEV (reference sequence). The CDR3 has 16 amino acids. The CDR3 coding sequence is TGTGCCAGCAGTTTATCGGTGCAAGGGGCCCTCTATGGCTACACCTTC. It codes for CASSLSVQGALYGYTF.

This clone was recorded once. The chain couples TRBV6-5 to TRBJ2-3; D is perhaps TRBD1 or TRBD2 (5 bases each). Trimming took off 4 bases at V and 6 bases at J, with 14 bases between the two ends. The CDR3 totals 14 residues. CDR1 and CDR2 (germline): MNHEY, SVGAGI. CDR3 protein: CASSFRGGGDTQYF. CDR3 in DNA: TGTGCCAGCAGTTTCCGGGGCGGAGGCGATACGCAGTATTTT.

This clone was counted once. In DNA, the CDR3 is TGTGCCAGCAGCCCTGGACTAGCGGGATACAATGAGCAGTTCTTC. Encoded protein: CASSPGLAGYNEQFF. J is TRBJ2-1 and V is TRBV11-3; the match to TRBD2 covers 12 bases. This CDR3 has 15 amino acids. The germline CDR1 and CDR2 sequences are SGHNT and YENEEA. J lost 4 bases, V lost 5 bases, and 3 bases had no gene match. Together with reference TRBV11-3 and TRBJ2-1, the CDR3 gives the full variable domain: EAGVVQSPRYKIIEKKQPVAFWCNPISGHNTLYWYLQNLGQGPELLIRYENEEAVDDSQLPKDRFSAERLKGVDSTLKIQPAELGDSAVYLCASSPGLAGYNEQFFGPGTRLTVL.

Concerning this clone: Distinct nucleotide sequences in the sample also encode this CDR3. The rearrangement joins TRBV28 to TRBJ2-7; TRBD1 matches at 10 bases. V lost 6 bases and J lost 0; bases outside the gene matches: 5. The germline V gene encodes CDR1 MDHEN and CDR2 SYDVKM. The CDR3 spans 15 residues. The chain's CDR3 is CASSLGQGGSYEQYF. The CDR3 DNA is TGTGCCAGCAGCCTCGGACAGGGGGGCTCCTACGAGCAGTACTTC.

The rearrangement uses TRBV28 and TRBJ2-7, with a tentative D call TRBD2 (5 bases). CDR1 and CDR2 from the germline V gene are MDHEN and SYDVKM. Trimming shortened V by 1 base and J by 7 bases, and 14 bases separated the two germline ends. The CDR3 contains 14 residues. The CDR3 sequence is CASSLSPPTGEQYF. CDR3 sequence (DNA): TGTGCCAGCAGTTTATCGCCTCCTACGGGAGAGCAGTACTTC. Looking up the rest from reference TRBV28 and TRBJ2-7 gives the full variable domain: DVKVTQSSRYLVKRTGEKVFLECVQDMDHENMFWYRQDPGLGLRLIYFSYDVKMKEKGDIPEGYSVSREKKERFSLILESASTNQTSMYLCASSLSPPTGEQYFGPGTRLTVT.

CDR3 amino acids: CASSSLRGRRNTIYF. CDR3 nucleotides: TGTGCCAGCAGCTCCCTGCGGGGGAGGAGAAACACCATATATTTT. The chain combines TRBV11-2 with TRBJ1-3; a possible D gene is TRBD1 (5 bases). Germline CDR1 reads SGHAT; CDR2 reads FQNNGV. The V end lost 4 bases, the J end lost 5 bases, and 15 bases lay between the germline ends. This CDR3 is 15 amino acids long.

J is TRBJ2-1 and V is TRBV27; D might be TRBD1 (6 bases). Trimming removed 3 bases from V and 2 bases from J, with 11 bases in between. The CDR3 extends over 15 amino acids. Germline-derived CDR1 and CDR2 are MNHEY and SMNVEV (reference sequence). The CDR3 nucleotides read TGTGCCAGCAGTTTGGTACAGGGCCCCTACAATGAGCAGTTCTTC. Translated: CASSLVQGPYNEQFF.

CDR3 bases: TGTGCCAGCAGCGTGGGGACTAGCGGGAGACGGTTCAATGAGCAGTTCTTC. As protein: CASSVGTSGRRFNEQFF. The gene calls are TRBV7-9 and TRBJ2-1; 14 bases map to TRBD2. V was clipped by 5 bases and J by 6 bases; unmatched bases: 9. The germline V gene encodes CDR1 SEHNR and CDR2 FQNEAQ (reference sequence). This CDR3 comprises 17 residues.

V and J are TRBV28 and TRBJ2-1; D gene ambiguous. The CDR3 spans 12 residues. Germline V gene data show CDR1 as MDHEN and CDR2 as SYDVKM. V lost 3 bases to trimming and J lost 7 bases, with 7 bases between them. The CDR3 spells CASSFLKNEQFF. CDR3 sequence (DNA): TGTGCCAGCAGTTTCCTGAAAAATGAGCAGTTCTTC.

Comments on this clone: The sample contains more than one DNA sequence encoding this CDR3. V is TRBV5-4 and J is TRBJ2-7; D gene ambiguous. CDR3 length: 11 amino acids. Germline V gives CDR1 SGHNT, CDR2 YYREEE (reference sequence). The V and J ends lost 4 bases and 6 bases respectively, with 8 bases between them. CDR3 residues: CASSDLAEQYF. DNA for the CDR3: TGTGCCAGCAGCGACCTCGCCGAGCAGTACTTC.

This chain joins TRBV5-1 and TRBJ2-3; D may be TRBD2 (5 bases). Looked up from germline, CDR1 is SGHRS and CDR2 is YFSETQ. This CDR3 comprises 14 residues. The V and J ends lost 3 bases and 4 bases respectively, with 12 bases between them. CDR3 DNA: TGCGCCAGCAGCTCGTGGGGAGTCCCAGATACGCAGTATTTT. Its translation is CASSSWGVPDTQYF. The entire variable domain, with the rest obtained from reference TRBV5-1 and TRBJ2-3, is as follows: KAGVTQTPRYLIKTRGQQVTLSCSPISGHRSVSWYQQTPGQGLQFLFEYFSETQRNKGNFPGRFSGRQFSNSRSEMNVSTLELGDSALYLCASSSWGVPDTQYFGPGTRLTVL.

The CDR3 nucleotides are TGTGCCAGCAGTGATATCGGGGAGACCCAGTACTTC. The encoded protein is CASSDIGETQYF. The rearrangement joins TRBV25-1 to TRBJ2-5; D is uncertain. Trimming stripped 3 bases from V and 5 bases from J, with 7 bases between. The CDR3 is 12 residues long. Germline CDR1 and CDR2: MGHDK and SYGVNS.